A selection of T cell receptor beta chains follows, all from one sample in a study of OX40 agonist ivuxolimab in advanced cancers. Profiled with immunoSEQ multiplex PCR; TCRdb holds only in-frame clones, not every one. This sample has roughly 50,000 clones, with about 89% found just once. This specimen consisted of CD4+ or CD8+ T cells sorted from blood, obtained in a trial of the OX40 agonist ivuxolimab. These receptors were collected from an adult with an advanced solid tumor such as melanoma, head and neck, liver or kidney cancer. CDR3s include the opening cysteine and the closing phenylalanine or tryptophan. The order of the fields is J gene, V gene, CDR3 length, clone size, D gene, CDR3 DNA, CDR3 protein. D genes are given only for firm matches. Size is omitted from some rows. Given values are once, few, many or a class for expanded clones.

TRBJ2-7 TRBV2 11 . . TGTGCCAGCACCGGGGGTTACGAGCAGTACTTC CASTGGYEQYF
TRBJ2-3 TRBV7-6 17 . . TGTGCCAGCAGCTCAGCCTCAGGGATTTGGCGAACAGATACGCAGTATTTT CASSSASGIWRTDTQYF
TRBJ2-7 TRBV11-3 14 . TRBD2 TGTGCCAGCAGTCCAGGGAGGGATTCCTACGAGCAGTACTTC CASSPGRDSYEQYF
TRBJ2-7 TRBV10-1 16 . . TGCGCCAGCACCAGAGAGGCGGCAGGTGTATGGTACGAGCAGTACTTC CASTREAAGVWYEQYF
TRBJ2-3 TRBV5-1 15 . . TGCGCCAGCAGGGACCGGGCTGGGGCCACAGATACGCAGTATTTT CASRDRAGATDTQYF
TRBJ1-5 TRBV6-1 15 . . TGTGCCAGCAGTTTACAGGGTTACAGCAATCAGCCCCAGCATTTT CASSLQGYSNQPQHF
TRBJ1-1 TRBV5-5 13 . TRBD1 TGTGCCAGCAGCCCCGGACGACAGGGTCGGGCTTTCTTT CASSPGRQGRAFF
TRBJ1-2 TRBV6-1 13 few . TGTGCCAGCAGTGAAATAGATAGCTATGGCTACACCTTC CASSEIDSYGYTF
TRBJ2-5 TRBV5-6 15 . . TGTGCCAGCAGCATTCTTATGGGTGATGGAGAGACCCAGTACTTC CASSILMGDGETQYF
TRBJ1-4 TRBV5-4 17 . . TGTGCCAGCAGCTTGGGTTCAGGATTTGGGTTGGGTGAAAAACTGTTTTTT CASSLGSGFGLGEKLFF
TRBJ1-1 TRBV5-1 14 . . TGCGCCAGCAGGTGGGCCCCGGGGGACACTGAAGCTTTCTTT CASRWAPGDTEAFF
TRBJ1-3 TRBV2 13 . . TGTGCCAGCAGTGATCCGTGGGGAAACACCATATATTTT CASSDPWGNTIYF
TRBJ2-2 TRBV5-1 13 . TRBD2 TGCGCCAGCAGGGGAGGGGACACCGGGGAGCTGTTTTTT CASRGGDTGELFF
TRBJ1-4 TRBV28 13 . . TGTGCCACTGACTCGACAAGTAATGAAAAACTGTTTTTT CATDSTSNEKLFF
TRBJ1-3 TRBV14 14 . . TGTGCCAGCAGCTTCACGGGACAAGGAAACACCATATATTTT CASSFTGQGNTIYF